Presented here are 14 T cell receptor beta chains from one specimen sequenced in a study of OX40 agonist ivuxolimab in advanced cancers. Produced via immunoSEQ multiplex PCR; TCRdb's table is partial and in-frame only. The sample shows roughly 60,000 clones, roughly 85% of them seen only once. The sample in question was CD4+ or CD8+ T cells sorted from blood, obtained in a trial of the OX40 agonist ivuxolimab. These receptors all stem from an adult with an advanced solid tumor such as melanoma, head and neck, liver or kidney cancer.

This chain uses TRBV29-1 with TRBJ1-5, with 8 bases that match TRBD1. Germline V CDR1 and CDR2: SQVTM, ANQGSEA. The CDR3 has 13 amino acids. J lost 5 bases, V lost 7 bases, and 7 bases had no gene match. In nucleotides, the CDR3 is TGCAGCGCCGGACAGGGTACGGATCAGCCCCAGCATTTT. This translates into CSAGQGTDQPQHF.

The chain recombines TRBV7-8 with TRBJ2-3, with 7 nucleotides matching TRBD2. From germline, CDR1 is SGHVS and CDR2 FQNEAQ. The CDR3 covers 16 residues. The junction had 7 bases not matched to a gene; V was cut back by 4 bases and J by 0 bases. Here the CDR3 DNA reads TGTGCCAGCAGCTCACTGCGGGGGACTAGCACAGATACGCAGTATTTT. It specifies CASSSLRGTSTDTQYF.

This chain uses TRBV2 with TRBJ2-1; D unresolved. V gave up 2 bases and J gave up 1 base, with 6 bases separating them. CDR3 length: 14 amino acids. CDR1 is SNHLY and CDR2 is FYNNEI in the germline V gene. Here the CDR3 DNA reads TGTGCCAGCAGTGAATCTCGATCCTACAATGAGCAGTTCTTC. Protein: CASSESRSYNEQFF.

The rearrangement uses TRBV9 and TRBJ2-2; unclear D gene. The CDR3 is 13 amino acids. Germline loops: CDR1 SGDLS, CDR2 YYNGEE. Trimming took off 4 bases at V and 7 bases at J, with 11 bases between the two ends. CDR3 nucleotide sequence: TGTGCCAGCAGCCCACGGTTGGGCGGGGAGCTGTTTTTT. It is translated as CASSPRLGGELFF.

This clone has just one count. The chain carries TRBV11-3 and TRBJ2-3; D ambiguous. CDR1 is SGHNT and CDR2 is YENEEA in the germline V gene. The ends were cut back, 4 bases at V and 2 bases at J, with 7 bases in the middle. The CDR3 has 13 amino acids. The CDR3: CASSSDTTDTQYF. CDR3 DNA sequence: TGTGCCAGCAGCTCTGACACCACAGATACGCAGTATTTT.

This clone was counted only a few times. The chain uses TRBV2 and TRBJ1-3; D is uncertain. This CDR3 has 12 amino acids. Trimming took 5 bases from V and 4 from J, leaving 6 bases between them. Germline V lookup: CDR1 SNHLY, CDR2 FYNNEI. As DNA, the CDR3 is TGTGCCAGCAGTCCGGTGGGAAACACCATATATTTT. Its protein is CASSPVGNTIYF.

CDR3 protein: CASSLWQGGTGELFF. The CDR3 DNA reads as TGTGCCAGCAGCTTGTGGCAGGGGGGCACCGGGGAGCTGTTTTTT. The V gene is TRBV5-8, the J gene TRBJ2-2, with D perhaps matching TRBD1 (7 bases). The CDR3 loop spans 15 amino acids. Between the trimmed V and J ends, which lost 1 base and 4 bases, there was a span of 11 bases. Germline CDR1 SGHTS, CDR2 YDEGEE.

The gene calls are TRBV19 and TRBJ2-5; TRBD1 agrees at 8 bases. This CDR3 comprises 15 residues. Looked up from germline, CDR1 is LNHDA and CDR2 is SQIVND (reference sequence). V trimming: 5 bases; J trimming: 7 bases; junction bases outside the gene matches: 12. DNA for the CDR3: TGTGCCAGTAGTTCGGGAACAGGGGGTTTCGGGACCCAGTACTTC. Translating gives CASSSGTGGFGTQYF. The full variable domain, rest sourced from reference TRBV19 and TRBJ2-5, is DGGITQSPKYLFRKEGQNVTLSCEQNLNHDAMYWYRQDPGQGLRLIYYSQIVNDFQKGDIAEGYSVSREKKESFPLTVTSAQKNPTAFYLCASSSGTGGFGTQYFGPGTRLLVL.

The rearrangement uses TRBV6-1 and TRBJ2-1; maybe TRBD2 (6 bases). Germline V gives CDR1 MNHNS, CDR2 SASEGT. This CDR3 has 15 residues. Trimming removed 3 bases at V and 0 bases at J, with 9 bases between. In nucleotides, the CDR3 is TGTGCCAGCAGTGAGCGGGGTAGCTCCTACAATGAGCAGTTCTTC. Translated: CASSERGSSYNEQFF.

The chain is built from TRBV5-3 and TRBJ2-1, with TRBD2 as a possible D gene (5 bases). TRBV5-3 counts as an open reading frame of uncertain function. V lost 3 bases and J lost 8, with 18 bases in between. CDR3 length equals 15 residues. CDR3 sequence (DNA): TGTGCCAGAAGCTCCCATAGTCCCGGGGTCTATGAGCAGTTCTTC. This encodes CARSSHSPGVYEQFF.

The chain uses TRBV28 and TRBJ1-5; D is ambiguous. Per the germline V gene, CDR1 is MDHEN and CDR2 is SYDVKM. The V end was cut by 4 bases, the J end by 4 bases, with 14 bases between. The CDR3 has 15 amino acids. The CDR3 DNA reads TGTGCCAGCAGTTACGTCCTCGCTCGGAATCAGCCCCAGCATTTT. It yields the protein CASSYVLARNQPQHF.

This clone was counted once. The chain links TRBV11-2 to TRBJ1-3, with unresolved D. The CDR3 runs to 17 residues. V shed 0 bases and J shed 2 bases, with 14 bases lying between them. Germline CDR1 SGHAT, CDR2 FQNNGV. CDR3 nucleotide sequence: TGTGCCAGCAGCTTAGACTGGGAAGTCCGCGCTGGAAACACCATATATTTT. This gives the protein CASSLDWEVRAGNTIYF. Combining the CDR3 with reference TRBV11-2 and TRBJ1-3 gives the whole variable domain EAGVAQSPRYKIIEKRQSVAFWCNPISGHATLYWYQQILGQGPKLLIQFQNNGVVDDSQLPKDRFSAERLKGVDSTLKIQPAKLEDSAVYLCASSLDWEVRAGNTIYFGEGSWLTVV.

This rearrangement joins TRBV2 to TRBJ1-5; D gene uncertain. Germline V lookup: CDR1 SNHLY, CDR2 FYNNEI. V shed 7 bases and J shed 1 base, with 5 bases lying between them. The CDR3 consists of 12 residues. The CDR3 DNA reads TGTGCCAGCAAGGACAGCAATCAGCCCCAGCATTTT. It translates to CASKDSNQPQHF.

This rearrangement joins TRBV18 to TRBJ1-3; no reliable D call. CDR1 KGHSH and CDR2 LQKENI come from the germline V gene. This CDR3 is built from 15 residues. The ends were cut back, 4 bases at V and 4 bases at J, with 14 bases in the middle. In DNA, the CDR3 is TGTGCCAGCTCACATAGCCCTACGGCAGGAAACACCATATATTTT. Translating it yields CASSHSPTAGNTIYF.